Following are 16 T cell receptor beta chains from one sample sequenced in a study of T cell repertoires in cytomegalovirus infection. TCRdb reanalysed the reads using MiXCR and keeps one entry per CDR3 protein. The table shows approximately 180,000 distinct CDR3 sequences, with approximately 9.7% occurring only once. What was sequenced was PBMCs. The receptors were sampled from a human donor in good health (CMV status not recorded). Some clones in this sample may be carry-over from other donors' samples.

This clonotype came up many times. CDR3 in DNA: TGTGCCAGCAGCGCCGGGACAAGTAGCGGGAGCCTGAACGAGCAGTACTTC. This encodes CASSAGTSSGSLNEQYF. The chain uses TRBV7-9 and TRBJ2-7; 9 bases fit TRBD2. The CDR3 contains 17 residues. Germline V gene lookup returns CDR1 SEHNR and CDR2 FQNEAQ (reference sequence). Trimming cost V 5 bases and J 5 bases; bases outside gene matches: 16.

This clonotype was detected many times. The chain links TRBV7-2 to TRBJ2-1; a possible D gene is TRBD1 (5 bases). CDR1 is SGHTA and CDR2 is FQGNSA in the germline V gene. Between the trimmed V and J ends, which lost 3 bases and 7 bases, there was a span of 16 bases. The CDR3 length is 15 residues. DNA for the CDR3: TGTGCCAGCAGCTTGCTAGGGGTCCCCTTTAATGAGCAGTTCTTC. This codes for CASSLLGVPFNEQFF.

Turning to this clonotype: This sequence may be a read error, since a much larger clone differs from it by one base. The chain couples TRBV28 to TRBJ1-5; 7 positions match TRBD1. Germline trimming cut 3 bases from V and 5 bases from J; bases unmatched to any gene: 7. CDR1 is MDHEN and CDR2 is SYDVKM in the germline V gene. The CDR3 sequence is 15 residues long. CDR3 DNA: TGTGCCAGCAGTTTCTCCAGACAGGGTTATCAGCCCCAGCATTTT. As protein: CASSFSRQGYQPQHF.

This clonotype was detected ten times or more. The chain employs TRBV7-8 and TRBJ1-2, with D possibly matching TRBD1 (5 bases). CDR1 and CDR2 (germline): SGHVS, FQNEAQ. V was trimmed by 4 bases and J by 2 bases, leaving 8 bases between them. This CDR3 is 13 amino acids long. The CDR3 DNA follows: TGTGCCAGCAGCTCCCAGGGAAACTATGGCTACACCTTC. The encoded protein is CASSSQGNYGYTF.

V gene TRBV28 combines with J gene TRBJ2-7; 8 positions match TRBD1. CDR3 length: 15 amino acids. Germline CDR1 MDHEN, CDR2 SYDVKM. V dropped 3 bases and J dropped 2; count of bases not matched to a gene: 6. For the CDR3, the DNA is TGTGCCAGCAGTTTTAACAGGGGGGCGACCTACGAGCAGTACTTC. This translates into CASSFNRGATYEQYF.

This clonotype was detected many times. The chain combines TRBV7-2 with TRBJ2-7; D is perhaps TRBD2 (6 bases). CDR1 is SGHTA, CDR2 FQGNSA, per germline. The CDR3 sequence is 17 residues long. Trimming removed 0 bases at V and 2 bases at J, with 17 bases between. DNA for the CDR3: TGTGCCAGCAGCTTAGCGCCCCCGGGAGCGGGCCCCTACGAGCAGTACTTC. Protein product: CASSLAPPGAGPYEQYF.

This clonotype was seen at least ten times. The rearrangement joins TRBV7-2 to TRBJ2-7, with a weak D call TRBD2 (6 bases). The CDR3 loop spans 16 amino acids. Trimming shortened V by 2 bases and J by 0 bases, and 14 bases separated the two germline ends. Germline CDR1 reads SGHTA; CDR2 reads FQGNSA. The CDR3 spells CASSLSRAGASYEQYF. The DNA for the CDR3 is TGTGCCAGCAGCTTATCTAGAGCGGGTGCCTCCTACGAGCAGTACTTC.

At least ten counts were recorded for this clonotype. CDR3 DNA: TGTGCCAGCAGTTTGTACGGCTACAATCAGCCCCAGCATTTT. Its protein is CASSLYGYNQPQHF. The chain recombines TRBV28 with TRBJ1-5; D remains ambiguous. This CDR3 has 14 amino acids. V shed 3 bases and J shed 3 bases, with 9 bases lying between them. The germline gives CDR1 MDHEN, CDR2 SYDVKM. Filled out from reference TRBV28 and TRBJ1-5, the complete variable domain reads DVKVTQSSRYLVKRTGEKVFLECVQDMDHENMFWYRQDPGLGLRLIYFSYDVKMKEKGDIPEGYSVSREKKERFSLILESASTNQTSMYLCASSLYGYNQPQHFGDGTRLSIL.

In its sample, this clonotype was seen many times. In DNA, the CDR3 is TGCAGTGCGGACCGAGCTAGCGGGAGTATTGAGCAGTTCTTC. Protein sequence: CSADRASGSIEQFF. This rearrangement joins TRBV20-1 to TRBJ2-1; TRBD2 aligns across 10 bases. Germline CDR1 DFQATT, CDR2 SNEGSKA (reference sequence). V shed 6 bases and J 9 bases; nucleotides not matched to a gene: 11. This CDR3 is 14 amino acids long.

Only a few counts were recorded for this clonotype. This chain connects TRBV29-1 to TRBJ1-2, with 10 bases identical to TRBD1. This CDR3 has 14 residues. From germline, CDR1 is SQVTM and CDR2 ANQGSEA. J lost 7 bases, V lost 7 bases, and 12 bases had no gene match. CDR3 in DNA: TGCAGCGCGAGAGAGGGACAGGGGATCTCTGGCTACACCTTC. Protein product: CSAREGQGISGYTF.

This chain uses TRBV4-3 with TRBJ1-2; D uncertain. Germline V gene lookup returns CDR1 LGHNA and CDR2 YSLEER. The CDR3 is 16 amino acids. Trimming took off 1 base at V and 2 bases at J, with 14 bases between the two ends. This chain's CDR3 is CASSQAPPPANYGYTF. The CDR3 nucleotides are TGCGCCAGCAGCCAAGCCCCTCCTCCGGCGAACTATGGCTACACCTTC.

This clonotype has at least ten counts. V is TRBV7-2 and J is TRBJ1-2; 7 bases fit TRBD1. This CDR3 contains 13 residues. J gave up 8 bases and V 4 bases, and 7 bases lay outside the gene matches. CDR1 SGHTA and CDR2 FQGNSA come from the germline V gene. CDR3 amino acids: CASSSQGREGYTF. CDR3 coding DNA: TGTGCCAGCAGCTCACAGGGGCGTGAGGGCTACACCTTC.

This clonotype was detected only a few times. J is TRBJ1-2 and V is TRBV6-4, with D perhaps TRBD1 (5 bases). Germline V CDR1 and CDR2: MRHNA, SNTAGT. The CDR3 covers 13 residues. V was cut by 3 bases and J by 0 bases, with 5 bases left in between. The CDR3 nucleotides read TGTGCCAGCAGTGAGGGGGCTAACTATGGCTACACCTTC. This translates into CASSEGANYGYTF.

The chain employs TRBV7-2 and TRBJ2-5; maybe TRBD2 (5 bases). The V gene's germline CDR1 is SGHTA and CDR2 FQGNSA. V was cut by 5 bases and J by 9 bases, with 19 bases left in between. There are 14 residues in the CDR3. CDR3 in DNA: TGTGCCAGCAGCCCGAATCCGGGGTGGGCTGCCCAGTACTTC. This sequence encodes CASSPNPGWAAQYF.

V and J are TRBV29-1 and TRBJ2-7, with 15 bases aligning to TRBD2. The CDR3 extends over 15 amino acids. With 6 bases clipped from V and 2 bases from J, the junction kept 5 bases outside the gene matches. Germline V gene sequence: CDR1 SQVTM, CDR2 ANQGSEA. The CDR3 DNA sequence: TGCAGCGTACCAGGGACTAGCGGGGGGCCCTACGAGCAGTACTTC. The encoded protein is CSVPGTSGGPYEQYF.

The rearrangement joins TRBV7-2 to TRBJ2-6, with D possibly called TRBD1 or TRBD2 (5 bases each). This CDR3 contains 15 residues. The germline V gene has CDR1 SGHTA and CDR2 FQGNSA. V was clipped by 6 bases and J by 0 bases, with 9 bases between them. DNA of the CDR3: TGTGCCAGCAGTCGGGACCACTCTGGGGCCAACGTCCTGACTTTC. This translates into CASSRDHSGANVLTF.